This TCR beta chain derives from a study of Ad26.COV2.S vaccination and SARS-CoV-2 variants. CDR1 and CDR2 from the germline V gene are SGHNT and YENEEA. The CDR3 length is 16 residues. Trimming took 0 bases from V and 7 from J; bases not matched to a gene: 9. Profiling relied on immunoSEQ multiplex PCR, and the TCRdb table lists in-frame clones only, not all of them. The sample yields approximately 420,000 clones, 70% to 90% seen once. Specified treatment: 19 received Ad26.COV2.S at low or high dose, single or two shots; roughly 5 received placebo; per-sample allocation not given. The samples were gathered on day 63 after the first injection of vaccine or placebo.

Sequencing was performed on peripheral blood, taken in a trial of Ad26.COV2.S vaccine versus placebo. This sequence was found in a person aged 18-60 years who received the Ad26.COV2.S COVID-19 vaccine or a placebo. This rearrangement joins TRBV11-3 to TRBJ2-3, with 8 bases fitting TRBD2. The CDR3 nucleotides read TGTGCCAGCAGCTTAGAGGTCGGCGGGGGGACGTATACGCAGTATTTT. This encodes CASSLEVGGGTYTQYF.